A single sample gave rise to the 30 T cell receptor beta chains below, sequenced in a study of blood T cell repertoires in COVID-19. Produced via immunoSEQ multiplex PCR; TCRdb's table is partial and in-frame only. The sample gives about 94,000 clones, roughly 70% of which show up once; 3.5% to 4% is in the top ten. Source material: peripheral blood. These receptors were taken from a man between 65 and 85 years old with COVID-19, enrolled during active disease.

CDR3 sequence: CASSLEETQYF. CDR3 in DNA: TGTGCCAGTAGCCTAGAAGAGACCCAGTACTTC. The chain links TRBV19 to TRBJ2-5; D call uncertain. Germline CDR1 LNHDA, CDR2 SQIVND (reference sequence). CDR3 length equals 11 residues. The V end was cut by 6 bases, the J end by 3 bases, with 5 bases between. Variable domain in full (rest from reference TRBV19 and TRBJ2-5): DGGITQSPKYLFRKEGQNVTLSCEQNLNHDAMYWYRQDPGQGLRLIYYSQIVNDFQKGDIAEGYSVSREKKESFPLTVTSAQKNPTAFYLCASSLEETQYFGPGTRLLVL.

This clone was recorded only once. The genes are TRBV5-1 and TRBJ2-5; D perhaps matches TRBD1 (5 bases). The germline V and J ends were trimmed by 1 base and 2 bases, with 6 bases remaining between them. The germline V gene has CDR1 SGHRS and CDR2 YFSETQ. The CDR3 loop spans 13 amino acids. CDR3 sequence: CASSLRQQETQYF. DNA for the CDR3: TGCGCCAGCAGCTTGCGACAGCAAGAGACCCAGTACTTC. The full variable domain, in which reference TRBV5-1 and TRBJ2-5 provide the parts outside the CDR3, is KAGVTQTPRYLIKTRGQQVTLSCSPISGHRSVSWYQQTPGQGLQFLFEYFSETQRNKGNFPGRFSGRQFSNSRSEMNVSTLELGDSALYLCASSLRQQETQYFGPGTRLLVL.

DNA for the CDR3: TGTGCCAGCAGTTCCACGGGAGGCGGCTACACCTTC. Protein sequence: CASSSTGGGYTF. The rearrangement links TRBV28 to TRBJ1-2, with D uncertain. The germline V gene encodes CDR1 MDHEN and CDR2 SYDVKM. The V end lost 4 bases, the J end lost 8 bases, and 11 bases lay between the germline ends. This CDR3 contains 12 residues.

V and J are TRBV24-1 and TRBJ2-1, with D possibly matching TRBD1 (6 bases). Germline V CDR1 and CDR2: KGHDR, SFDVKD. The CDR3 sequence is 14 residues long. With 2 bases removed from V and 8 bases from J, the gap between germline ends came to 12 bases. The CDR3 DNA follows: TGTGCCACCAGTGATTGGTGGGACATCGATGAGCAGTTCTTC. It yields the protein CATSDWWDIDEQFF.

This sequence joins TRBV7-3 and TRBJ2-2; 11 nucleotides align to TRBD2. Per the germline V gene, CDR1 is SGHTA and CDR2 is FQGTGA. The CDR3 consists of 16 residues. After removal of 4 bases from V and 3 bases from J, the junction contained 4 bases not matched to a gene. The CDR3 region is CASSSGTSGYTGELFF. The CDR3 DNA reads TGTGCCAGCAGCTCCGGGACTAGCGGTTACACCGGGGAGCTGTTTTTT.

This chain links TRBV28 with TRBJ2-2, with D tentatively TRBD2 (5 bases). V lost 2 bases and J lost 8, with 9 bases in between. The CDR3 contains 13 residues. Looked up from germline, CDR1 is MDHEN and CDR2 is SYDVKM. In DNA, the CDR3 is TGTGCCAGCAGTTTAGCGGGCAGGGGGGAGCTGTTTTTT. The encoded protein is CASSLAGRGELFF. Combining the CDR3 with reference TRBV28 and TRBJ2-2 gives the whole variable domain DVKVTQSSRYLVKRTGEKVFLECVQDMDHENMFWYRQDPGLGLRLIYFSYDVKMKEKGDIPEGYSVSREKKERFSLILESASTNQTSMYLCASSLAGRGELFFGEGSRLTVL.

The chain carries TRBV27 and TRBJ2-2; 14 bases align to TRBD2. With 7 bases clipped from V and 5 bases from J, the junction kept 12 bases outside the gene matches. The CDR3 is 18 residues long. Per the germline V gene, CDR1 is MNHEY and CDR2 is SMNVEV (reference sequence). The chain's CDR3 is CASIHLGLAGAGTGELFF. DNA of the CDR3: TGTGCCAGCATCCACCTGGGACTAGCGGGAGCGGGGACCGGGGAGCTGTTTTTT.

A single count supports this clone. This chain joins TRBV19 and TRBJ1-5; the match to TRBD1 covers 9 bases. Germline V gene lookup returns CDR1 LNHDA and CDR2 SQIVND (reference sequence). The CDR3 contains 16 residues. After removal of 2 bases from V and 3 bases from J, the junction contained 5 bases not matched to a gene. The CDR3 here is CASSIRGTGHNQPQHF. The DNA of the CDR3 is TGTGCCAGTAGTATACGCGGGACAGGGCACAATCAGCCCCAGCATTTT.

The rearrangement uses TRBV5-1 and TRBJ2-7; 7 bases line up with TRBD1. Per the germline V gene, CDR1 is SGHRS and CDR2 is YFSETQ. Trimming took 4 bases from V and 4 from J; bases not matched to a gene: 14. The CDR3 covers 16 residues. The CDR3 DNA sequence: TGCGCCAGCAGCCTCCTCCCGCGACAGGGTACGTACGAGCAGTACTTC. This translates into CASSLLPRQGTYEQYF.

The chain uses TRBV6-1 and TRBJ1-5; D is undetermined. The CDR3 covers 13 residues. Deletions cut 2 bases from V and 4 bases from J, with 6 bases between. The germline gives CDR1 MNHNS, CDR2 SASEGT. The CDR3 protein is CASSENRNQPQHF. The CDR3 region has the DNA TGTGCCAGCAGTGAAAACAGAAATCAGCCCCAGCATTTT.

This clone has only a few counts. Here the CDR3 reads CASRRTGRKNTEAFF. DNA for the CDR3: TGTGCCAGCAGACGAACAGGACGGAAGAACACTGAAGCTTTCTTT. The gene calls are TRBV28 and TRBJ1-1; TRBD1 is a possible D gene (5 bases). CDR3 size: 15 residues. V gave up 6 bases and J gave up 1 base, with 15 bases separating them. Germline V gives CDR1 MDHEN, CDR2 SYDVKM.

The V and J genes are TRBV27 and TRBJ2-1; 12 nucleotides line up with TRBD2. Germline CDR1 and CDR2: MNHEY and SMNVEV (reference sequence). J gave up 10 bases and V 5 bases, and 15 bases lay outside the gene matches. The CDR3 length is 17 residues. CDR3 loop: CASSNILRTSGIGEQFF. The DNA of the CDR3 is TGTGCCAGCAGTAATATACTACGGACTAGCGGGATTGGCGAGCAGTTCTTC.

The chain combines TRBV5-1 with TRBJ2-3; 7 bases map to TRBD2. This CDR3 is 15 amino acids long. Per the germline V gene, CDR1 is SGHRS and CDR2 is YFSETQ. The J segment lost 3 bases and the V segment lost 5 bases, leaving 9 bases of the junction unmatched. The CDR3, as DNA: TGCGCCAGCAGTGGGAGGGGCTCTGGGACAGATACGCAGTATTTT. Amino acids: CASSGRGSGTDTQYF.

The chain links TRBV28 to TRBJ2-7; D perhaps matches TRBD2 (5 bases). Looked up from germline, CDR1 is MDHEN and CDR2 is SYDVKM. The CDR3 is made up of 14 amino acids. Trimming cost V 7 bases and J 3 bases, with 16 bases left between them. As DNA, the CDR3 is TGTGCCAGCATCCGACCCGGGATCAGCTACGAGCAGTACTTC. Amino acids: CASIRPGISYEQYF.

The chain links TRBV6-5 to TRBJ2-7; D might be TRBD1 (5 bases). This CDR3 spans 14 amino acids. V was shortened by 3 bases and J by 1 base, with 10 bases between the two germline ends. Germline V gene lookup returns CDR1 MNHEY and CDR2 SVGAGI. CDR3: CASSYNPGSYEQYF. CDR3 coding DNA: TGTGCCAGCAGTTATAACCCAGGGTCCTACGAGCAGTACTTC.

This clone has more than one count but fewer than ten. V and J are TRBV10-3 and TRBJ1-2; TRBD1 matches at 7 bases. V dropped 4 bases and J dropped 4; count of bases not matched to a gene: 9. This CDR3 is 15 amino acids long. CDR1 ENHRY and CDR2 SYGVKD come from the germline V gene. CDR3 protein: CAISGRDSPTYGYTF. The DNA for the CDR3 is TGTGCCATCAGTGGAAGGGACAGCCCTACCTATGGCTACACCTTC.

The genes are TRBV19 and TRBJ2-7; D is unclear. The germline CDR1 and CDR2 sequences are LNHDA and SQIVND (reference sequence). This CDR3 is built from 13 residues. V was pared by 1 base and J by 2 bases, with 6 bases between. Here the CDR3 reads CASSIGQAYEQYF. The CDR3 DNA reads TGTGCCAGTAGTATAGGCCAGGCCTACGAGCAGTACTTC.

V and J are TRBV7-2 and TRBJ2-5; maybe TRBD1 (5 bases). Germline lookup yields CDR1 SGHTA and CDR2 FQGNSA. Trimming removed 6 bases from V and 5 bases from J, with 16 bases in between. The CDR3 contains 14 residues. CDR3 coding DNA: TGTGCCAGCAGTCTTGCAGGGTTGCGGGAGACCCAGTACTTC. Amino acid sequence: CASSLAGLRETQYF. Complete variable domain (other parts from reference TRBV7-2 and TRBJ2-5): GAGVSQSPSNKVTEKGKDVELRCDPISGHTALYWYRQSLGQGLEFLIYFQGNSAPDKSGLPSDRFSAERTGGSVSTLTIQRTQQEDSAVYLCASSLAGLRETQYFGPGTRLLVL.

The chain uses TRBV19 and TRBJ2-6; D not resolved. Trimming took off 0 bases at V and 2 bases at J, with 11 bases between the two ends. The CDR3 has 17 amino acids. The germline CDR1 and CDR2 sequences are LNHDA and SQIVND (reference sequence). The CDR3 protein is CASSIDMAAAGANVLTF. CDR3 nucleotide sequence: TGTGCCAGTAGTATAGATATGGCGGCGGCTGGGGCCAACGTCCTGACTTTC.

This chain uses TRBV27 with TRBJ2-1; 11 bases line up with TRBD2. The CDR3 length is 15 residues. J gave up 9 bases and V 0 bases, and 4 bases lay outside the gene matches. CDR1 and CDR2 from the germline V gene are MNHEY and SMNVEV (reference sequence). The DNA for the CDR3 is TGTGCCAGCAGTTTATCGGTAGCGGGAGGGTTTGAGCAGTTCTTC. Residues: CASSLSVAGGFEQFF.

The V call is TRBV2, the J call TRBJ1-2; 7 bases line up with TRBD1. The CDR3 consists of 11 residues. The V gene's germline CDR1 is SNHLY and CDR2 FYNNEI. V gave up 6 bases and J gave up 7 bases; unmatched junction bases: 2. CDR3 coding DNA: TGTGCCAGCAGCGCAGGGGGTGGCTACACCTTC. Protein: CASSAGGGYTF.

The rearrangement links TRBV19 to TRBJ1-2; TRBD1 matches 7 bases. This CDR3 is built from 12 residues. V shed 10 bases, J shed 8 bases, and the junction held 10 bases outside the gene matches. CDR1 and CDR2 from the germline V gene are LNHDA and SQIVND (reference sequence). Written as DNA, the CDR3 is TGTGCCATTCGGGACAGTGAGACCGGCTACACCTTC. It is translated as CAIRDSETGYTF.

The chain has TRBV27 and TRBJ1-1, with D unclear. Trimming took off 6 bases at V and 0 bases at J, with 14 bases between the two ends. The length of the CDR3 is 15 residues. Germline CDR1 and CDR2: MNHEY and SMNVEV (reference sequence). CDR3: CASSSLGSMNTEAFF. In DNA, the CDR3 is TGTGCCAGCAGCTCACTAGGGTCAATGAACACTGAAGCTTTCTTT.

The chain recombines TRBV12-3 or TRBV12-4 with TRBJ1-1; 8 positions agree with TRBD1. Trimming took 3 bases from V and 11 from J; bases not matched to a gene: 8. This CDR3 has 13 residues. In DNA form, the CDR3 reads TGTGCCAGCAGTTTCGGGCAGGGGGCGCCGGCTTTCTTT. Translated, it gives CASSFGQGAPAFF.

This rearrangement joins TRBV10-3 to TRBJ2-7; D is undetermined. Trimming cost V 2 bases and J 3 bases, with 8 bases left between them. Germline CDR1 reads ENHRY; CDR2 reads SYGVKD. The CDR3 has 13 amino acids. The CDR3 loop is CAISELFSYEQYF. CDR3 sequence (DNA): TGTGCCATCAGTGAGCTATTTAGCTACGAGCAGTACTTC.

This clone has a handful of counts. This chain links TRBV6-5 with TRBJ2-1; 7 bases are shared with TRBD2. Trimming at V came to 6 bases and at J to 4 bases, leaving 6 bases not matched to a gene. Germline values: CDR1 MNHEY, CDR2 SVGAGI. CDR3 length equals 14 residues. The CDR3 sequence: CASSSYGGYNEQFF. The CDR3 DNA reads as TGTGCCAGCAGCTCCTACGGGGGGTACAATGAGCAGTTCTTC.

In this sample, this clone turned up once. The gene calls are TRBV6-4 and TRBJ2-1; TRBD2 is a possible D gene (7 bases). This CDR3 contains 15 residues. Germline CDR1 and CDR2: MRHNA and SNTAGT. Trimming removed 8 bases from V and 5 bases from J, with 19 bases in between. Here the CDR3 DNA reads TGTGCCAGCTCCCCACGAGGGGGGGCCAACAATGAGCAGTTCTTC. Its protein is CASSPRGGANNEQFF.

The chain uses TRBV27 and TRBJ1-5; D remains unclear. Germline assignment: CDR1 MNHEY and CDR2 SMNVEV (reference sequence). The V and J ends lost 6 bases and 1 base respectively, with 7 bases between them. The CDR3 sequence is 13 residues long. The CDR3 DNA follows: TGTGCCAGCAGGAGGGAAAGCAATCAGCCCCAGCATTTT. Its translation is CASRRESNQPQHF.

The rearrangement joins TRBV29-1 to TRBJ1-3; a possible D gene is TRBD1 (5 bases). The CDR3 covers 14 residues. Germline assignment: CDR1 SQVTM and CDR2 ANQGSEA. Trimming took off 6 bases at V and 2 bases at J, with 14 bases between the two ends. The CDR3 nucleotides are TGCAGCGTAGGACTAGGGGCGACTGGAAACACCATATATTTT. This sequence encodes CSVGLGATGNTIYF. The whole variable domain, filled in from reference TRBV29-1 and TRBJ1-3, reads SAVISQKPSRDICQRGTSLTIQCQVDSQVTMMFWYRQQPGQSLTLIATANQGSEATYESGFVIDKFPISRPNLTFSTLTVSNMSPEDSSIYLCSVGLGATGNTIYFGEGSWLTVV.

The chain is built from TRBV18 and TRBJ1-5, with 8 bases fitting TRBD1. The CDR3 has 15 amino acids. CDR1 and CDR2 from the germline V gene are KGHSH and LQKENI. Germline trimming cut 5 bases from V and 2 bases from J; bases unmatched to any gene: 5. CDR3 sequence reads: CASSDRGAGNQPQHF. The CDR3 DNA is TGTGCCAGCTCAGACAGGGGTGCCGGCAATCAGCCCCAGCATTTT.